What follows is one T cell receptor beta chain and its context. These data are taken from a study of blood T cell repertoires in COVID-19. In the source study's methods: The authors estimated nucleated cell counts from reference gene primer amplification. TCRdb's copy holds only in-frame clones and misses some; the assay was immunoSEQ multiplex PCR. The V and J calls and clone size come from that table; D and trimming were worked out from the DNA. The sample has 95,000 to 150,000 clones, around 85% seen once. It was during active infection that Seattle patients were enrolled and then longitudinally followed. Germline V CDR1 and CDR2: SGDLS, YYNGEE. V lost 0 bases to trimming and J lost 2 bases; unmatched junction nucleotides: 8. This CDR3 comprises 17 residues.

The sample was peripheral blood. V is TRBV9 and J is TRBJ1-3, with 7 bases that match TRBD1. The source of this sequence is a man aged 30-40 years with COVID-19, enrolled during active disease. In DNA, the CDR3 is TGTGCCAGCAGCGTAGAAGCCCCAGACAGGGCTGGAAACACCATATATTTT. This sequence encodes CASSVEAPDRAGNTIYF.